Given below is one T cell receptor beta chain in context. V gave up 5 bases and J gave up 3 bases, with 14 bases separating them. The CDR3 sequence is 14 residues long. Germline loops: CDR1 SGHRS, CDR2 YFSETQ. This sample was included in a study of blood T cell repertoires in COVID-19. Study details: Nucleic acid was either cDNA or gDNA, and it came from T cells, B-cell-depleted T cells, or PBMCs.

Profiling relied on immunoSEQ multiplex PCR, and the TCRdb table lists in-frame clones only, not all of them. The sample yields about 330,000 clones, roughly 86% seen once. This chain links TRBV5-1 with TRBJ1-1; no firm D call. This TCR was sampled from a woman aged 25-40 years who had recovered from COVID-19. Specimen: PBMCs or T cells enriched from blood (not recorded which). CDR3 residues: CASRLGGSYTEAFF. In DNA, the CDR3 is TGCGCCAGCAGACTGGGAGGGTCCTACACTGAAGCTTTCTTT.